This TCR beta chain was retrieved from a study (dated by TCRdb to the mid-2010s). Regarding the complete study: The study examined whether tumor-infiltrating Tregs in breast cancer are drawn from blood Tregs or arise in situ by conversion from other CD4+ T cell subsets.

Results the study describes overall, beyond this receptor: Tumor memory CD4+ T cell TCR gene usage was found to cluster with blood and lymph node memory CD4+ cells and with lymph node naive CD4+ cells. The larger-cohort validation was restricted to a single TCR beta V-J rearrangement rather than whole repertoires. The greatest overlap of tumor-infiltrating Treg TCR alpha and beta sequences was observed with tumor naive CD4+ T cells, followed by blood naive CD4+ T cells.

From the cysteine up to the phenylalanine, the CDR3 has a length of 14 residues. The retained sequence is limited to the CDR3, 42 bases, with the frame set at the first base. CDR1 and CDR2, looked up from the germline V gene, are SGDLS and YYNGEE. Trimming costs V 0 bases and J 2 bases, and their ends lie 8 bases apart. As to this clonotype: This clone's antigen is unknown. No much larger clone exists at a distance of one base, and base qualities are not known.

Full-length TCR variable regions were amplified by 5' RACE PCR with constant-region reverse primers, followed by semi-nested PCR with Nested Universal Primer A. Using the ReliaPrep RNA Cell Miniprep System, total RNA was extracted, and the SMARTer RACE 5'/3' Kit was then used to reverse transcribe the RNA into 5'RACE-ready cDNA. Full-length TCR alpha and beta libraries were barcoded with multiplex adaptors and sequenced on an Illumina MiSeq. Per the authors' processing: For each of nine subset-tissue groups, sequencing data from the five patients were pooled, and the groups were then compared using unsupervised clustering of TCR gene usage. The Morisita-Horn index was used to calculate repertoire similarity, with shared sequences weighted according to their contribution to each repertoire. TCRdb handled the public reads itself, with Q25 trimming in fastp and clone calling in MiXCR, and kept productive beta chains. Identical CDR3 protein sequences are pooled into one entry, listed with their most common genes and DNA. The authors' filters were not applied to this entry. This sample has around 50,000 distinct CDR3 sequences in its table, and less than 30% of those were observed once. The ten largest clonotypes hold under 2.5% of the sample.

CD4+CD25+CD127-/low cells were isolated as Tregs. Tregs, naive and memory CD4+ T cells from tumor, blood and ipsilateral draining lymph nodes of roughly 5 breast cancer patients underwent full-length TCR alpha and beta sequencing. Tumor tissue and lymph nodes obtained from ipsilateral axillary dissection were perfused with PBS, minced and then digested with collagenase I and hyaluronidase. FACS confirmed that the sorted cell populations were more than 90% pure. The origin of this receptor is a female donor with breast cancer. The chain links TRBV9 with TRBJ2-5; a weak D assignment points to TRBD1 (5 bases agree). Sequenced input: tumor-infiltrating Tregs sorted from the breast tumor. This receptor has the CDR3 CASSVDRTQETQYF. The DNA reads TGTGCCAGCAGCGTAGACCGGACACAAGAGACCCAGTACTTC.